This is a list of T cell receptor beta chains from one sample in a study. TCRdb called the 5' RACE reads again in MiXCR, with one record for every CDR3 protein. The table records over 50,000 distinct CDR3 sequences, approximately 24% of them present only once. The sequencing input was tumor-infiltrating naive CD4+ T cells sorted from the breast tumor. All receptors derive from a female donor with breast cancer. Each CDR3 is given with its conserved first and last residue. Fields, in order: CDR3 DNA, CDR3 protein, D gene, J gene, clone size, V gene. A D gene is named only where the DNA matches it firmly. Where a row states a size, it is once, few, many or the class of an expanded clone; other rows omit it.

CDR3 DNA: TGCAGTGCGGTTAAAGAGACCCAGTGCTTC; CDR3 protein: CSAVKETQCF; D gene: .; J gene: TRBJ2-5; clone size: .; V gene: TRBV20-1
CDR3 DNA: TGCGCCAGCAGCCTTCAGACGGATGACACTGAAGCTTTCTTT; CDR3 protein: CASSLQTDDTEAFF; D gene: .; J gene: TRBJ1-1; clone size: many; V gene: TRBV5-1
CDR3 DNA: TGCAGCGCCGGCGCGGGGGAGCGGGAGACCCAGTACTTC; CDR3 protein: CSAGAGERETQYF; D gene: TRBD2; J gene: TRBJ2-5; clone size: many; V gene: TRBV29-1
CDR3 DNA: TGTGCCAGCAGCACAAGCCAGGGGTTCGAGCAGTACTTC; CDR3 protein: CASSTSQGFEQYF; D gene: .; J gene: TRBJ2-7; clone size: few; V gene: TRBV7-2
CDR3 DNA: TGTGCCACCAGTTTGGCCGGGAATGAGCAGTTCTTC; CDR3 protein: CATSLAGNEQFF; D gene: .; J gene: TRBJ2-1; clone size: .; V gene: TRBV24-1
CDR3 DNA: TGTGCCAGCAGCCTACAGACAGAATCCTACGAGCAGTACTTC; CDR3 protein: CASSLQTESYEQYF; D gene: .; J gene: TRBJ2-7; clone size: many; V gene: TRBV7-2
CDR3 DNA: TGCGCCAGCAGCGTGTCTGTCCAGGGAAACTCCTACGAGCAGTACTTC; CDR3 protein: CASSVSVQGNSYEQYF; D gene: .; J gene: TRBJ2-7; clone size: .; V gene: TRBV5-1
CDR3 DNA: TGCAGTGCCCCGCACCGGACAGGAAACACTGAAGCTTTCTTT; CDR3 protein: CSAPHRTGNTEAFF; D gene: TRBD1; J gene: TRBJ1-1; clone size: .; V gene: TRBV20-1
CDR3 DNA: TGCGCCAGCACCCTACAGGGACAGGGTCTGGACACCATATATTTT; CDR3 protein: CASTLQGQGLDTIYF; D gene: TRBD1; J gene: TRBJ1-3; clone size: .; V gene: TRBV5-1
CDR3 DNA: TGTGCCAGCAGCTTGGCCGCCGGGGAGCTGTTTTTT; CDR3 protein: CASSLAAGELFF; D gene: .; J gene: TRBJ2-2; clone size: .; V gene: TRBV5-4
CDR3 DNA: TGCAGTGCTAGAGATCCCGGGATACCTGAGCAGTTCTTC; CDR3 protein: CSARDPGIPEQFF; D gene: .; J gene: TRBJ2-1; clone size: .; V gene: TRBV20-1
CDR3 DNA: TGTGCCACAAGTTTTGAGGGGATTTCACCCCTCCACTTT; CDR3 protein: CATSFEGISPLHF; D gene: .; J gene: TRBJ1-6; clone size: .; V gene: TRBV6-5
CDR3 DNA: TGCGCCAGCAGCTTGGACAGGTCCTACGAGCAGTACTTC; CDR3 protein: CASSLDRSYEQYF; D gene: .; J gene: TRBJ2-7; clone size: .; V gene: TRBV5-1
CDR3 DNA: TGCAGTGCTAGAGATAGGGACAGGGGGTACACTGAAGCTTTCTTT; CDR3 protein: CSARDRDRGYTEAFF; D gene: TRBD1; J gene: TRBJ1-1; clone size: few; V gene: TRBV20-1
CDR3 DNA: TGCAGTGCTAGAGTCAGTATAGGACAGGGAAACGAGCAGTACTTC; CDR3 protein: CSARVSIGQGNEQYF; D gene: TRBD1; J gene: TRBJ2-7; clone size: medium-sized; V gene: TRBV20-1
CDR3 DNA: TGCAGTGCTAGATCCGCTCTAGCGTCGACCGGGGAGCTGTTTTTT; CDR3 protein: CSARSALASTGELFF; D gene: .; J gene: TRBJ2-2; clone size: .; V gene: TRBV20-1
CDR3 DNA: TGTGCCAGCAGCCAAACGAGCTGGGGTTCCATGAACACTGAAGCTTTCTTT; CDR3 protein: CASSQTSWGSMNTEAFF; D gene: .; J gene: TRBJ1-1; clone size: .; V gene: TRBV11-3
CDR3 DNA: TGCGCCAGCAGCCAAAGGGTCGATTGGCAATCTTACGAGCAGTACTTC; CDR3 protein: CASSQRVDWQSYEQYF; D gene: .; J gene: TRBJ2-7; clone size: .; V gene: TRBV4-1
CDR3 DNA: TGTGCCAGCAGCTTACGCAGGGTAACCGGGGAGCTGTTTTTT; CDR3 protein: CASSLRRVTGELFF; D gene: .; J gene: TRBJ2-2; clone size: few; V gene: TRBV7-8
CDR3 DNA: TGTGCCAGCAGTGTCAATTTAGGAAACATTCAGTACTTC; CDR3 protein: CASSVNLGNIQYF; D gene: .; J gene: TRBJ2-4; clone size: .; V gene: TRBV2
CDR3 DNA: TGTGCCAGCAGCCTAACAGGGGTATATGGCTACACCTTC; CDR3 protein: CASSLTGVYGYTF; D gene: TRBD1; J gene: TRBJ1-2; clone size: few; V gene: TRBV11-1
CDR3 DNA: TGCGCCAGCAGCCAATCAATGGGGGAGACTGAAGCTTTCTTT; CDR3 protein: CASSQSMGETEAFF; D gene: .; J gene: TRBJ1-1; clone size: .; V gene: TRBV4-1
CDR3 DNA: TGCAGCGTGGATTCTGGACTAGCGGGACGCACAGATACGCAGTATTTT; CDR3 protein: CSVDSGLAGRTDTQYF; D gene: TRBD2; J gene: TRBJ2-3; clone size: many; V gene: TRBV29-1
CDR3 DNA: TGCGCCAGCAGCTTAGGAGCGGGACTCAATGAGCAGTTCTTC; CDR3 protein: CASSLGAGLNEQFF; D gene: TRBD2; J gene: TRBJ2-1; clone size: .; V gene: TRBV5-1
CDR3 DNA: TGTGCCACCCGGGACAGGAGGGCCACTGAAGCTTTCTTT; CDR3 protein: CATRDRRATEAFF; D gene: TRBD1; J gene: TRBJ1-1; clone size: few; V gene: TRBV6-2/TRBV6-3
CDR3 DNA: TGCGCCAGCAGCCCCACATGGCCCCCTGAAGCTTTCTTT; CDR3 protein: CASSPTWPPEAFF; D gene: .; J gene: TRBJ1-1; clone size: few; V gene: TRBV5-1
CDR3 DNA: TGTGCCAGCTCAACTGGGGCGGACCCTATACGCTGGCAGTATTTT; CDR3 protein: CASSTGADPIRWQYF; D gene: .; J gene: TRBJ2-3; clone size: few; V gene: TRBV18
CDR3 DNA: TGTGCCAGCAGTGAACGCCCGGAAGAAAAACTGTTTTTT; CDR3 protein: CASSERPEEKLFF; D gene: .; J gene: TRBJ1-4; clone size: few; V gene: TRBV6-1
CDR3 DNA: TGTGCCAGCACCGACAGGCGGGGGGGATCCTACGAGCAGTACTTC; CDR3 protein: CASTDRRGGSYEQYF; D gene: TRBD2; J gene: TRBJ2-7; clone size: .; V gene: TRBV6-6
CDR3 DNA: TGTGCCAGCAGCTTAGGGCCGGGCCCATACGAGCAGTACTTC; CDR3 protein: CASSLGPGPYEQYF; D gene: .; J gene: TRBJ2-7; clone size: .; V gene: TRBV7-2
CDR3 DNA: TGTGCCAGCAGCCAGTGGCAGAACACTGAAGCTTTCTTT; CDR3 protein: CASSQWQNTEAFF; D gene: .; J gene: TRBJ1-1; clone size: .; V gene: TRBV14
CDR3 DNA: TGTGCCAGCAGCCAAGATGGTAGGGTTTCTGAAGCTTTCTTT; CDR3 protein: CASSQDGRVSEAFF; D gene: .; J gene: TRBJ1-1; clone size: few; V gene: TRBV3-1
CDR3 DNA: TGTGCCAGCAGTCCGCAGGGGGCACTTTTTGGCACTGAAGCTTTCTTT; CDR3 protein: CASSPQGALFGTEAFF; D gene: TRBD1; J gene: TRBJ1-1; clone size: .; V gene: TRBV27
CDR3 DNA: TGCAGTGCTAGGAGGTCAACAGGGACTAGCGGGAGAGGATACGAGCAGTACTTC; CDR3 protein: CSARRSTGTSGRGYEQYF; D gene: TRBD2; J gene: TRBJ2-7; clone size: few; V gene: TRBV20-1
CDR3 DNA: TGCAGCGTTAAATCCGGGACAGGGGGCGGCGAGCAGTACTTC; CDR3 protein: CSVKSGTGGGEQYF; D gene: TRBD1; J gene: TRBJ2-7; clone size: .; V gene: TRBV29-1
CDR3 DNA: TGCGCCAGCAGCTTGGTCAGGGAGACGGAAGCTTTCTTT; CDR3 protein: CASSLVRETEAFF; D gene: .; J gene: TRBJ1-1; clone size: .; V gene: TRBV5-1
CDR3 DNA: TGTGCCAGCAGCTTAGCGAGGACAGCCCAAGAGACCCAGTACTTC; CDR3 protein: CASSLARTAQETQYF; D gene: .; J gene: TRBJ2-5; clone size: many; V gene: TRBV7-2
CDR3 DNA: TGCGCCAGCAGTGAAGGGGCGGGAGGGCCATTCTCCATTCAGTACTTC; CDR3 protein: CASSEGAGGPFSIQYF; D gene: TRBD2; J gene: TRBJ2-4; clone size: .; V gene: TRBV10-1
CDR3 DNA: TGTGCCAGCAGCAGGGGCAGATCTAACTATGGCTACACCTTC; CDR3 protein: CASSRGRSNYGYTF; D gene: .; J gene: TRBJ1-2; clone size: few; V gene: TRBV7-2
CDR3 DNA: TGCAGTGCTTCAACCGGGACTAGCGGGAGCCTTGACCCAGATACGCAGTATTTT; CDR3 protein: CSASTGTSGSLDPDTQYF; D gene: TRBD2; J gene: TRBJ2-3; clone size: .; V gene: TRBV20-1
CDR3 DNA: TGCGCCAGCAGCCTTTTCTATAATTCACCCCTCCACTTT; CDR3 protein: CASSLFYNSPLHF; D gene: .; J gene: TRBJ1-6; clone size: .; V gene: TRBV5-1
CDR3 DNA: TGTGCCAGCAGAACAGGGGGCGCTTCTGGAAACACCATATATTTT; CDR3 protein: CASRTGGASGNTIYF; D gene: TRBD1; J gene: TRBJ1-3; clone size: .; V gene: TRBV12-3/TRBV12-4
CDR3 DNA: TGCGCCAGCAGCTTGTATCCGGGGGCTGTCTCCTACAATGAGCAGTTCTTC; CDR3 protein: CASSLYPGAVSYNEQFF; D gene: .; J gene: TRBJ2-1; clone size: .; V gene: TRBV5-1
CDR3 DNA: TGTGCCAGCAGCGCCACAGGGGGCGAGCAGTACTTC; CDR3 protein: CASSATGGEQYF; D gene: TRBD1; J gene: TRBJ2-7; clone size: few; V gene: TRBV3-1
CDR3 DNA: .; CDR3 protein: CASSWGTGSDTGELLF; D gene: .; J gene: TRBJ2-2; clone size: .; V gene: TRBV9
CDR3 DNA: TGCGCCAGCAGCTGGGGCCTTTTCGGGGATACGCAGTATTTT; CDR3 protein: CASSWGLFGDTQYF; D gene: .; J gene: TRBJ2-3; clone size: few; V gene: TRBV5-1
CDR3 DNA: TGTGCCAGCAGCTTAGACGGGACTAGCATCGAGACCCAGTACTTC; CDR3 protein: CASSLDGTSIETQYF; D gene: TRBD2; J gene: TRBJ2-5; clone size: .; V gene: TRBV11-2
CDR3 DNA: TGTGCCAGCAGTTTATTATACGGGGCTAGCAGCACAGATACGCAGTATTTT; CDR3 protein: CASSLLYGASSTDTQYF; D gene: .; J gene: TRBJ2-3; clone size: many; V gene: TRBV12-3/TRBV12-4
CDR3 DNA: TGCGCCAGCAGCTTTCCTAGCGGGATTAGCTCCTACAATGAGCAGTTCTTC; CDR3 protein: CASSFPSGISSYNEQFF; D gene: TRBD2; J gene: TRBJ2-1; clone size: medium-sized; V gene: TRBV5-1
CDR3 DNA: TGCGCCAGCAGCTTAATGACAGGGGGTCATAACGAGCAGTACTTC; CDR3 protein: CASSLMTGGHNEQYF; D gene: TRBD1; J gene: TRBJ2-7; clone size: .; V gene: TRBV5-1
CDR3 DNA: TGTGCCACCAGTGACCCGGGACCTCCCAGTTGCCTGAGGGGCTACACCTTC; CDR3 protein: CATSDPGPPSCLRGYTF; D gene: .; J gene: TRBJ1-2; clone size: few; V gene: TRBV24-1
CDR3 DNA: TGTGCCAGCAGCGTAGGGGGAGATGAGCAGTTCTTC; CDR3 protein: CASSVGGDEQFF; D gene: .; J gene: TRBJ2-1; clone size: few; V gene: TRBV9
CDR3 DNA: TGCGCCAGCAGCCAAGGAGTCAGCGGGAGGGCCTACGAGCAGTACTTC; CDR3 protein: CASSQGVSGRAYEQYF; D gene: TRBD2; J gene: TRBJ2-7; clone size: .; V gene: TRBV4-3
CDR3 DNA: TGTGCCAGCAGCTTAGGGGGACTAGCAACAGATACGCAGTATTTT; CDR3 protein: CASSLGGLATDTQYF; D gene: TRBD2; J gene: TRBJ2-3; clone size: few; V gene: TRBV7-9
CDR3 DNA: TGTGCCAACAGCTTATCGGGGGGCTACGAGCAGTACTTC; CDR3 protein: CANSLSGGYEQYF; D gene: TRBD2; J gene: TRBJ2-7; clone size: .; V gene: TRBV7-9
CDR3 DNA: TGCAGCACGAGGGACAGCATAACCTTCGAGCAGTACTTC; CDR3 protein: CSTRDSITFEQYF; D gene: TRBD1; J gene: TRBJ2-7; clone size: .; V gene: TRBV29-1
CDR3 DNA: TGTGCCAGCAGTTGGCAGGGGGCTGGAGAGCAGTACTTC; CDR3 protein: CASSWQGAGEQYF; D gene: TRBD1; J gene: TRBJ2-7; clone size: medium-sized; V gene: TRBV6-6